This T cell receptor beta chain is drawn from a study of blood T cell repertoires in COVID-19. Study-wide background: The recovered donors of Cohort 3 showed two negative PCRs, clearance, or symptom resolution. From T cells, B-cell-depleted T cells, or PBMCs came the material, which was cDNA or gDNA.

Assay used: immunoSEQ multiplex PCR; TCRdb lists only in-frame clones, some missing. The table records around 300,000 clones, 88% of them present only once. Trimming took 5 bases from V and 6 from J; bases not matched to a gene: 4. This CDR3 spans 14 amino acids. Germline assignment: CDR1 SGHTA and CDR2 FQGNSA. Clinical history as reported by participants underpinned cohort assignment. This receptor was obtained from a woman aged 60-75 years in a cohort exposed to, infected with or recovered from COVID-19 (not recorded which). Input material: PBMCs or T cells enriched from blood (not recorded which). The V gene is TRBV7-2, the J gene TRBJ2-1, with 10 bases fitting TRBD2. The CDR3 reads CASSRTSGPNEQFF. CDR3 nucleotide sequence: TGTGCCAGCAGCCGGACTAGCGGCCCCAATGAGCAGTTCTTC.